This T cell receptor beta chain was captured by sequencing in a study of blood T cells in healthy people across ages. Findings of the study overall: Per-million-T-cell TCR beta diversity fell roughly linearly with age.

Sample-barcoded 5' priming and a J-beta primer mix drove a second PCR of roughly 6 to 12 cycles. Every sample returned 2.5 million or more CDR3-containing paired-end reads. From the 5' RACE reads, TCRdb called clonotypes with MiXCR, one entry per CDR3 protein. The data hold 800,000 to 900,000 distinct CDR3 sequences, with 60% to 80% observed a single time. Comment on this clonotype: Its specificity is not known.

The CDR3 is 13 residues long. Germline-derived CDR1 and CDR2 are MNHEY and SMNVEV (reference sequence). V dropped 5 bases and J dropped 8; count of bases not matched to a gene: 7. Healthy individuals of Caucasian origin from Russia, aged roughly 6 to 90, served as donors. Researchers isolated at least 7 million PBMCs per sample. The specimen sequenced was blood. This clonotype was sampled from a man aged 25 to 40 in good health. This rearrangement joins TRBV27 to TRBJ1-2; 8 bases line up with TRBD1. The CDR3 DNA is TGTGCCAGCAGTAAAGGACAGGGCTTCGGCTACACCTTC. Translating gives CASSKGQGFGYTF.